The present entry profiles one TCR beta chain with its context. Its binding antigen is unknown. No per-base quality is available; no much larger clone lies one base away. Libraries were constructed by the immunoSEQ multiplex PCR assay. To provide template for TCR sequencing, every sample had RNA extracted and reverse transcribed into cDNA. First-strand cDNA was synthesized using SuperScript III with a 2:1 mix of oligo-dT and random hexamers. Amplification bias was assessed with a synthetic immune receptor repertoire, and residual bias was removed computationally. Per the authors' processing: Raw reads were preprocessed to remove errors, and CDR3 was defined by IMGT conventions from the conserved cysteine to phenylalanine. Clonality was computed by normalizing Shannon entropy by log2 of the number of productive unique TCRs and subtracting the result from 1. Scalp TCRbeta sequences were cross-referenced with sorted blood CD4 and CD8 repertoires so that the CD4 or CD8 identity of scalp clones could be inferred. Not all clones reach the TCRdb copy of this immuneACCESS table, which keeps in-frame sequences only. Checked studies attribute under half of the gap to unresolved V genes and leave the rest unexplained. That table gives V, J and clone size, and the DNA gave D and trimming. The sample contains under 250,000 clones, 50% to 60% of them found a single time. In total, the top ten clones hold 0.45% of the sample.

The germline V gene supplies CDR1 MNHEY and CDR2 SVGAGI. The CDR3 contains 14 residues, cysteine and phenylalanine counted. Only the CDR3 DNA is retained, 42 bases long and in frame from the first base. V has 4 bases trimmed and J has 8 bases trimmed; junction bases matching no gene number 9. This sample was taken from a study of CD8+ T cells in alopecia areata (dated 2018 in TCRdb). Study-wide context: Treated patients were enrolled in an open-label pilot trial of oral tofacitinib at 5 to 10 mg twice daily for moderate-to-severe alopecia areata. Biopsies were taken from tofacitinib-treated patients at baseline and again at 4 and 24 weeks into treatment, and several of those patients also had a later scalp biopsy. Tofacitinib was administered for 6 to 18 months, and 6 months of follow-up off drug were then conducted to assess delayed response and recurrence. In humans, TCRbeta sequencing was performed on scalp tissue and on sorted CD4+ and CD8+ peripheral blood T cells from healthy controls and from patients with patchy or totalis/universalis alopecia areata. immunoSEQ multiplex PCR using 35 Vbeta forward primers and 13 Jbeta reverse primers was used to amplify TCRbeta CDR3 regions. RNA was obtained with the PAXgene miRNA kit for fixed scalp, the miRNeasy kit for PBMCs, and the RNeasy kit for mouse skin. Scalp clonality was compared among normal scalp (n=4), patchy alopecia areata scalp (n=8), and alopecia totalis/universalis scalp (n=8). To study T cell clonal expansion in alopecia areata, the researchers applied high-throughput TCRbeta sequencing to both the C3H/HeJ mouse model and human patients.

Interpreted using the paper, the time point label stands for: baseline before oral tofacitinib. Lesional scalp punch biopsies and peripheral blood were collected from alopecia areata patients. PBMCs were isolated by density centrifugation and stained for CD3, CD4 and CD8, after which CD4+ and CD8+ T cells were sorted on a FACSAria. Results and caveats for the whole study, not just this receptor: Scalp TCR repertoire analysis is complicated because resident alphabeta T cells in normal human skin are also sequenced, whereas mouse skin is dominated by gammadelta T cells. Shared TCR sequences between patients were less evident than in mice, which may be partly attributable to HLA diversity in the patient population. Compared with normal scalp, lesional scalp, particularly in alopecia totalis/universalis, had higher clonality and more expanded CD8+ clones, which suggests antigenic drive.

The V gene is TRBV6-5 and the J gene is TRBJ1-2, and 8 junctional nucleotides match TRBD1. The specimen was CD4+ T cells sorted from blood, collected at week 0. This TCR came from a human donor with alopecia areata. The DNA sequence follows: TGTGCCAGCAGTTTGGCCGGGACAGGTCCAGGCTACACCTTC. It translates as CASSLAGTGPGYTF.